This TCR beta chain was captured by sequencing in a study of CD8 T cells in Susac syndrome. Random hexamers served to reverse transcribe roughly 0.45 to 1 ug RNA. TCRdb analysed the immunoSEQ multiplex PCR reads with MiXCR anew, one entry per CDR3 protein. The sample has tens of thousands of distinct CDR3 sequences; just under 95% are singletons. Trimming cost V 4 bases and J 5 bases, with 8 bases left between them. The germline gives CDR1 SQVTM, CDR2 ANQGSEA. The CDR3 extends over 12 amino acids. Sequenced material: CD8+ T cells from PBMCs. The source is a human donor with Susac syndrome. The chain carries TRBV29-1 and TRBJ1-4, with D possibly being TRBD1 (5 bases). The CDR3 DNA follows: TGCAGCGTTGGTCAGGGCAATGAAAAACTGTTTTTT. Protein: CSVGQGNEKLFF.